The rows below give T cell receptor beta chains drawn from one sample of a study of tumor-infiltrating lymphocytes in primary liver carcinoma. TCRdb reanalysed the multiplex PCR reads using MiXCR and keeps one entry per CDR3 protein. The sample lists about 110,000 distinct CDR3 sequences, roughly 69% occurring once. Sample: liver tumor tissue from sampling region 1. The receptors were sampled from a woman aged 55 to 70 with primary liver carcinoma and hepatitis B virus infection. CDR3s include the opening cysteine and the closing phenylalanine or tryptophan. Each record gives: CDR3 DNA, CDR3 protein, V gene, clone size, J gene, D gene. A D gene is named only where the DNA matches it firmly. Size values are once, few and many counts, or a class for expanded clones, and some rows have none.

TGCGCCAGCAGTCAGGAACAGTTCAACACTGAAGCTTTCTTT | CASSQEQFNTEAFF | TRBV6-6 | . | TRBJ1-1 | .
TGCAGCGTTGTCGGTACTAGCGACTACGAGCAGTACTTC | CSVVGTSDYEQYF | TRBV29-1 | . | TRBJ2-7 | TRBD2
TGCAGCGCTCGGACCGGGGGTACGAACGAGCAGTACTTC | CSARTGGTNEQYF | TRBV29-1 | . | TRBJ2-7 | .
TGTGCCAGCAACAGGGCCAATGAGCAGTTCTTC | CASNRANEQFF | TRBV28 | once | TRBJ2-1 | .
TGTGCTAGTGGTTTGGCCCTCTGGGGATCCGGGACCTCGGATGAGCAGTTCTTC | CASGLALWGSGTSDEQFF | TRBV12-5 | many | TRBJ2-1 | .
TGTGCCAGCGCTTTCCCCTCGACAAGCTATGGCTACACCTTC | CASAFPSTSYGYTF | TRBV28 | . | TRBJ1-2 | .
TGTGCTAGTGGTTTTGGTAACACTGAAACTTTCTTT | CASGFGNTETFF | TRBV12-5 | . | TRBJ1-1 | .
TGTGCCAGCAGTGAAGAGGGTAGCGCCTGGGGAGAGCAGTTCTTC | CASSEEGSAWGEQFF | TRBV6-1 | many | TRBJ2-1 | .
TGTGCCAGCAGCTTTATGGATGACCGTTCACCCCTCCACTTT | CASSFMDDRSPLHF | TRBV11-2 | many | TRBJ1-6 | .
TGTGCCAGCAGTTTGTCCAGGGGGTACGCGAACACCGGGGAGCTGTTTTTT | CASSLSRGYANTGELFF | TRBV12-3/TRBV12-4 | many | TRBJ2-2 | TRBD1